Listed here are 18 T cell receptor beta chains from one sample, sequenced in a study of shared clonotypes between healthy human individuals. The repertoire was sequenced with immunoSEQ multiplex PCR; TCRdb's copy has only in-frame clones and lacks some. Here the sample spans 600,000 to 750,000 clones, more than 70% being singletons. The sequencing sample was made of memory CD4+ T cells sorted from blood. Subset reported: CD45RA-negative fraction. These receptors all come from a woman aged 25 to 45 in good health.

This clone was detected a few times. The rearrangement uses TRBV28 and TRBJ1-2, with 8 nucleotides matching TRBD1. The CDR3 runs 14 residues. CDR1 and CDR2 from the germline V gene are MDHEN and SYDVKM. With 5 bases clipped from V and 6 bases from J, the junction kept 8 bases outside the gene matches. The CDR3 nucleotides are TGTGCCAGCAGTGCACCGACAGGGGTGGATGGCTACACCTTC. Residues: CASSAPTGVDGYTF.

The genes are TRBV7-2 and TRBJ2-7; 8 bases map to TRBD2. With 1 base clipped from V and 4 bases from J, the junction kept 6 bases outside the gene matches. This CDR3 spans 15 amino acids. In germline, CDR1 is SGHTA, CDR2 FQGNSA. CDR3 sequence: CASSLGSSGLYEQYF. The CDR3 nucleotides are TGTGCCAGCAGCTTAGGTTCTAGCGGGCTGTACGAGCAGTACTTC.

The chain has TRBV30 and TRBJ2-7, with TRBD2 as a possible D gene (7 bases). The CDR3 runs 14 residues. CDR1 is GTSNPN and CDR2 is SVGIG in the germline V gene (reference sequence). The V end lost 1 base, the J end lost 4 bases, and 14 bases lay between the germline ends. The CDR3 here is CAWSGGAGAYEQYF. CDR3 nucleotide sequence: TGTGCCTGGAGTGGGGGTGCGGGGGCTTACGAGCAGTACTTC.

The CDR3 DNA reads as TGTGCCATCAGCATGGACAGGGGGCCAGGAGAGACCCAGTACTTC. Its protein product is CAISMDRGPGETQYF. This rearrangement joins TRBV10-3 to TRBJ2-5; 11 nucleotides align to TRBD1. The CDR3 totals 15 residues. The V segment lost 6 bases and the J segment 4 bases; nucleotides outside the gene matches: 7. Germline CDR1 ENHRY, CDR2 SYGVKD.

Many counts were recorded for this clone. The chain joins TRBV4-1 to TRBJ2-7, with 9 bases identical to TRBD1. J gave up 3 bases and V 4 bases, and 4 bases lay outside the gene matches. There are 14 residues in the CDR3. CDR1 is MGHRA, CDR2 YSYEKL, per germline. This CDR3 reads CASSREDRGYEQYF. The CDR3 bases are TGCGCCAGCAGCCGCGAGGACAGGGGCTACGAGCAGTACTTC.

The genes are TRBV5-6 and TRBJ1-5, with D tentatively TRBD1 (5 bases). The CDR3 consists of 16 residues. CDR1 SGHDT and CDR2 YYEEEE come from the germline V gene. V shed 3 bases and J shed 2 bases, with 15 bases lying between them. CDR3 sequence reads: CASSSLNGGGNQPQHF. In DNA, the CDR3 is TGTGCCAGCAGCTCTCTAAACGGGGGTGGCAATCAGCCCCAGCATTTT.

Many counts were recorded for this clone. The chain links TRBV18 to TRBJ2-5; D tentatively fits TRBD1 or TRBD2 (5 bases each). Trimming took off 4 bases at V and 1 base at J, with 16 bases between the two ends. CDR1 is KGHSH and CDR2 is LQKENI in the germline V gene. The CDR3 has 16 amino acids. The CDR3 region has the DNA TGTGCCAGCTCACGGGGGTCAGTACAATTCCAAGAGACCCAGTACTTC. Residues: CASSRGSVQFQETQYF.

The gene calls are TRBV2 and TRBJ2-7; 9 bases fit TRBD1. V shed 5 bases and J 5 bases; nucleotides not matched to a gene: 13. Germline-derived CDR1 and CDR2 are SNHLY and FYNNEI. The CDR3 sequence is 16 residues long. CDR3 region: CASSRLGTGKNNEQYF. The CDR3 DNA sequence: TGTGCCAGCAGTCGCCTCGGGACAGGGAAGAATAACGAGCAGTACTTC.

V usage is TRBV10-1 and J usage is TRBJ2-7; 10 nucleotides agree with TRBD2. The CDR3 is made up of 16 amino acids. CDR1 and CDR2 (germline): WNHNN, SYGVQD (reference sequence). V was pared by 0 bases and J by 4 bases, with 6 bases of the junction left unmatched. The CDR3 protein is CASSESASGSLYEQYF. CDR3 DNA: TGCGCCAGCAGTGAGTCGGCTAGCGGGAGTCTTTACGAGCAGTACTTC.

The V and J genes are TRBV5-8 and TRBJ1-2, with 8 bases that match TRBD1. The trim removed 3 bases at V and 8 bases at J, leaving 9 bases unmatched. There are 14 residues in the CDR3. Looked up from germline, CDR1 is SGHTS and CDR2 is YDEGEE. The CDR3 loop reads CASSSGQGVEGYTF. CDR3 in DNA: TGTGCCAGCAGCTCCGGACAGGGCGTAGAGGGCTACACCTTC. The full variable domain, rest sourced from reference TRBV5-8 and TRBJ1-2, is EAGVTQSPTHLIKTRGQQATLRCSPISGHTSVYWYQQALGLGLQFLLWYDEGEERNRGNFPPRFSGRQFPNYSSELNVNALELEDSALYLCASSSGQGVEGYTFGSGTRLTVV.

This clone was seen a few times. The V and J genes are TRBV27 and TRBJ2-2; 7 bases map to TRBD2. This CDR3 comprises 15 residues. V lost 4 bases and J lost 0; bases outside the gene matches: 2. Looked up from germline, CDR1 is MNHEY and CDR2 is SMNVEV (reference sequence). The DNA for the CDR3 is TGTGCCAGCAGTTGGCGGGAGACGAACACCGGGGAGCTGTTTTTT. Translating gives CASSWRETNTGELFF.

The sample holds one count of this clone. The chain is built from TRBV28 and TRBJ1-1; D perhaps matches TRBD1 (6 bases). The germline gives CDR1 MDHEN, CDR2 SYDVKM. The CDR3 is 15 residues long. Trimming removed 6 bases at V and 2 bases at J, with 16 bases between. The CDR3 region has the DNA TGTGCCAGCAGCTCCCGGGGACACTACAACACTGAAGCTTTCTTT. Translation: CASSSRGHYNTEAFF.

This clone occurred a few times. This chain uses TRBV18 with TRBJ2-5; D is unclear. The CDR3 covers 16 residues. The germline V and J ends were trimmed by 3 bases and 3 bases, with 17 bases remaining between them. Germline CDR1 reads KGHSH; CDR2 reads LQKENI. This CDR3 reads CASSPDLVVPKETQYF. In DNA, the CDR3 is TGTGCCAGCTCACCCGACCTCGTAGTTCCCAAAGAGACCCAGTACTTC.

This clone was recorded once. The V call is TRBV12-5, the J call TRBJ2-2; no definite D call. The germline CDR1 and CDR2 sequences are LGHNT and FRNRAP. V was trimmed by 1 base and J by 6 bases, leaving 6 bases between them. The CDR3 contains 13 residues. CDR3 in amino acids: CASGLEAPGELFF. The CDR3 DNA follows: TGTGCTAGTGGTTTGGAGGCGCCCGGGGAGCTGTTTTTT.

This chain joins TRBV6-5 and TRBJ2-7; D gene uncertain. The CDR3 totals 11 residues. Germline CDR1 reads MNHEY; CDR2 reads SVGAGI. Trimming stripped 4 bases from V and 7 bases from J, with 8 bases between. CDR3 region: CASSSNLEQYF. CDR3 DNA sequence: TGTGCCAGCAGTTCAAACTTGGAGCAGTACTTC.

The V call is TRBV18, the J call TRBJ2-5; 11 bases fit TRBD2. The CDR3 extends over 16 amino acids. Germline CDR1 KGHSH, CDR2 LQKENI. Germline trimming cut 3 bases from V and 2 bases from J; bases unmatched to any gene: 5. This chain's CDR3 is CASSPRLAGLQETQYF. CDR3 bases: TGTGCCAGCTCACCTCGACTAGCGGGGCTACAAGAGACCCAGTACTTC.

This chain links TRBV7-6 with TRBJ2-1, with 8 bases matching TRBD2. CDR1 and CDR2 (germline): SGHVS, FNYEAQ. Trimming removed 5 bases from V and 8 bases from J; junction bases left unmatched: 20. The CDR3 sequence is 18 residues long. The CDR3 DNA follows: TGTGCCAGCAGCGAGAGGCCCCCCGGGACTAGTATCTGGTATGAGCAGTTCTTC. This gives the protein CASSERPPGTSIWYEQFF.

In this sample, this clone turned up a few times. The chain employs TRBV6-6 and TRBJ1-1; D not certain. V was shortened by 2 bases and J by 1 base, with 8 bases between the two germline ends. The CDR3 contains 14 residues. Per germline, CDR1 MNHNY and CDR2 SVGAGI (reference sequence). CDR3 loop: CASSYRAENTEAFF. The CDR3 coding sequence is TGTGCCAGCAGTTACAGGGCTGAGAACACTGAAGCTTTCTTT.